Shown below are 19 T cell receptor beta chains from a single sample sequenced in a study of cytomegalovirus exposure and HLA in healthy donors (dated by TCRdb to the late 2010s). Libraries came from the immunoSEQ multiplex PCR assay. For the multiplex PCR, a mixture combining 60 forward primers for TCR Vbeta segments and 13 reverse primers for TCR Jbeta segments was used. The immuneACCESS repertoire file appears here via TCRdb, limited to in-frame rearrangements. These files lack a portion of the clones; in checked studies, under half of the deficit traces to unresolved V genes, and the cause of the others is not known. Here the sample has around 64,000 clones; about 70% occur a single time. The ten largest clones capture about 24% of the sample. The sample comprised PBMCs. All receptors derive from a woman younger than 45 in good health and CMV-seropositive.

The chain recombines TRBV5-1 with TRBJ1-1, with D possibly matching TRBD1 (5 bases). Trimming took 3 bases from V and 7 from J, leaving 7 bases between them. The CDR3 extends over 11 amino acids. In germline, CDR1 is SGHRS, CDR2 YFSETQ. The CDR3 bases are TGCGCCAGCAGCTCGGGACTTGAAGCTTTCTTT. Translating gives CASSSGLEAFF. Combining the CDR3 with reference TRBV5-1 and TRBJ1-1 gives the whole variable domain KAGVTQTPRYLIKTRGQQVTLSCSPISGHRSVSWYQQTPGQGLQFLFEYFSETQRNKGNFPGRFSGRQFSNSRSEMNVSTLELGDSALYLCASSSGLEAFFGQGTRLTVV.

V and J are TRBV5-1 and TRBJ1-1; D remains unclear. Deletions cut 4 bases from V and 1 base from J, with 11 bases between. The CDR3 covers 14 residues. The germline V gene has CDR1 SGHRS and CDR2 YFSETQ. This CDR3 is CASSGDGWNTEAFF. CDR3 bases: TGCGCCAGCAGCGGAGACGGCTGGAACACTGAAGCTTTCTTT.

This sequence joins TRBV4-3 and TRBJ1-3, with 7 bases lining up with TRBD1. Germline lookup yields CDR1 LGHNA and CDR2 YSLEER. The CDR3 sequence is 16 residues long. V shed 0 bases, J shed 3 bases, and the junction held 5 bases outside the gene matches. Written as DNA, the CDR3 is TGCGCCAGCAGCCAAGATAAAACAGGGGTTGGAAACACCATATATTTT. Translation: CASSQDKTGVGNTIYF.

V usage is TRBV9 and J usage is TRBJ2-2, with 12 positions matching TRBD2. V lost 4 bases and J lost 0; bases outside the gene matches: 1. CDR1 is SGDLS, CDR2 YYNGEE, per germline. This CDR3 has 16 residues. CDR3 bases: TGTGCCAGCAGCCCTAGCGGGAGGGCGAACACCGGGGAGCTGTTTTTT. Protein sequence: CASSPSGRANTGELFF.

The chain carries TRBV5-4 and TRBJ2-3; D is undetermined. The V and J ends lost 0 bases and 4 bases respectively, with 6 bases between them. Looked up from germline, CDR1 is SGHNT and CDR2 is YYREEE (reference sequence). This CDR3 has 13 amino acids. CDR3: CASSLAPADTQYF. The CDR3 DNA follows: TGTGCCAGCAGCTTGGCCCCGGCAGATACGCAGTATTTT.

The CDR3 region is CASSYGQSAGYTF. As DNA, the CDR3 is TGTGCCAGCAGTTACGGACAATCGGCTGGCTACACCTTC. This chain links TRBV6-5 with TRBJ1-2; D perhaps matches TRBD1 (5 bases). The CDR3 is 13 residues long. The germline CDR1 and CDR2 sequences are MNHEY and SVGAGI. V was cut by 2 bases and J by 7 bases, with 11 bases left in between.

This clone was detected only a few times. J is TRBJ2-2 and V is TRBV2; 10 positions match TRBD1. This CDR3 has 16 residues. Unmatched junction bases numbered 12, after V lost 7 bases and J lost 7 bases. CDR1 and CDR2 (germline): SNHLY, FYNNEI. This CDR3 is CASTLSDRGLNGELFF. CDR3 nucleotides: TGTGCCAGCACCCTCTCAGACAGGGGGCTAAACGGGGAGCTGTTTTTT.

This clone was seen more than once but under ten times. CDR3 nucleotide sequence: TGTGCCAGCAGTTACCGCGGGAGCTCCTACGAGCAGTACTTC. Translating it yields CASSYRGSSYEQYF. The chain employs TRBV6-5 and TRBJ2-7; 7 bases match TRBD2. With V trimmed by 2 bases and J by 0 bases, 1 base remained unmatched. This CDR3 contains 14 residues. CDR1 and CDR2 from the germline V gene are MNHEY and SVGAGI.

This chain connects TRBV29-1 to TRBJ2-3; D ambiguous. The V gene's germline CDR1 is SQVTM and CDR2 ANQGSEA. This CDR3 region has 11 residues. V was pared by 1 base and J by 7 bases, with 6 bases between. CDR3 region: CSVEASNTQYF. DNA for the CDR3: TGCAGCGTTGAAGCCAGTAATACGCAGTATTTT.

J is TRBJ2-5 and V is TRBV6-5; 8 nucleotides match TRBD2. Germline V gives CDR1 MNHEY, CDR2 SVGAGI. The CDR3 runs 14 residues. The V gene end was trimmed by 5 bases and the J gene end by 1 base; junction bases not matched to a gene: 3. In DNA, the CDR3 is TGTGCCAGCAGTCCCGGGGGGGCCCAAGAGACCCAGTACTTC. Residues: CASSPGGAQETQYF.

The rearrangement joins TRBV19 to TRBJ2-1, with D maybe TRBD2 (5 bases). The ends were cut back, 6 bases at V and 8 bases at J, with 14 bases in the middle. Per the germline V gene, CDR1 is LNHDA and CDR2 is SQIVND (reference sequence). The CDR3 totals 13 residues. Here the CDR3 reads CASSLTTADEQFF. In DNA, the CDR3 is TGTGCCAGTAGCCTGACTACCGCAGATGAGCAGTTCTTC.

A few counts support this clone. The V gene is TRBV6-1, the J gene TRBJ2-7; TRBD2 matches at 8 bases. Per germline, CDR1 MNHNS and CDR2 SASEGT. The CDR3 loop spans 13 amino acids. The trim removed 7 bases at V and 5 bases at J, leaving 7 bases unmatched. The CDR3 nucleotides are TGTGCCAGCACCGCGAGCGGGAGAAACGAGCAGTACTTC. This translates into CASTASGRNEQYF.

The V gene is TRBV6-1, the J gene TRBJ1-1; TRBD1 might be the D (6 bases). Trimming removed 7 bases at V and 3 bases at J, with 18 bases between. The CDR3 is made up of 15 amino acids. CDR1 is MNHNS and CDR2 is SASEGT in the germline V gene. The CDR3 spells CASTEGGAGDTEAFF. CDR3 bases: TGTGCCAGCACCGAAGGGGGGGCGGGGGACACTGAAGCTTTCTTT.

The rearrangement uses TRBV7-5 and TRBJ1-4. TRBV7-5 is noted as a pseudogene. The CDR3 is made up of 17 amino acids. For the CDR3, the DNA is TGTGCCAGAAGTAAGCGGTCCGGGCCAGCAACTAATGAAAAACTGTTTTTT. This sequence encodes CARSKRSGPATNEKLFF.

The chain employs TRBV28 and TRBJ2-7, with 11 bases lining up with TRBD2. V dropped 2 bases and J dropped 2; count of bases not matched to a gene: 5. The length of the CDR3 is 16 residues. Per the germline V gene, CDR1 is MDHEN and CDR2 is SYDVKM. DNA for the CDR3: TGTGCCAGCAGTTTAAGTAGCGGGAGGGGGACCTACGAGCAGTACTTC. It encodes CASSLSSGRGTYEQYF.

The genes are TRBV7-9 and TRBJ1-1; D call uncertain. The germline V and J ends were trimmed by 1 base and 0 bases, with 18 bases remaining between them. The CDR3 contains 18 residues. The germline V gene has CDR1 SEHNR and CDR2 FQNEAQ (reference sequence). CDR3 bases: TGTGCCAGCAGCTTAGAGTCGGACTTTTGGCGAATGAACACTGAAGCTTTCTTT. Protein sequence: CASSLESDFWRMNTEAFF. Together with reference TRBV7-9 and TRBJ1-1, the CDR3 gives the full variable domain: DTGVSQNPRHKITKRGQNVTFRCDPISEHNRLYWYRQTLGQGPEFLTYFQNEAQLEKSRLLSDRFSAERPKGSFSTLEIQRTEQGDSAMYLCASSLESDFWRMNTEAFFGQGTRLTVV.

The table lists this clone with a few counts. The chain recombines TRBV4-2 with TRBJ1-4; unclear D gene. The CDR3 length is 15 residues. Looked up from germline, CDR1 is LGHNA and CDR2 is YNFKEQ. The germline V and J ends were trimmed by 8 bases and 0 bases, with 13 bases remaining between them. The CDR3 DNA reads TGTGCCAGCGCCCACGACACCACAACTAATGAAAAACTGTTTTTT. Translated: CASAHDTTTNEKLFF.

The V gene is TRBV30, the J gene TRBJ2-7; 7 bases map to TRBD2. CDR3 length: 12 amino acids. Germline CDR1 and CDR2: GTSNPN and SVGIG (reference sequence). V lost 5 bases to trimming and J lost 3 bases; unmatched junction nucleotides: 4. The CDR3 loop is CAWGGDRYEQYF. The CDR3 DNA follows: TGTGCCTGGGGGGGGGATCGCTACGAGCAGTACTTC. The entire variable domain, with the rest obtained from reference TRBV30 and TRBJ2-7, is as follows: SQTIHQWPATLVQPVGSPLSLECTVEGTSNPNLYWYRQAAGRGLQLLFYSVGIGQISSEVPQNLSASRPQDRQFILSSKKLLLSDSGFYLCAWGGDRYEQYFGPGTRLTVT.

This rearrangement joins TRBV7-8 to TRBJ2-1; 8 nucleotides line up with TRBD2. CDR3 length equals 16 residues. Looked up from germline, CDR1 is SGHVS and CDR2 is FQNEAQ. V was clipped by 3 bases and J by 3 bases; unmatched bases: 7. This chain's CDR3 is CASSFQASGSYNEQFF. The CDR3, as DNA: TGTGCCAGCAGCTTTCAGGCAAGCGGGAGCTACAATGAGCAGTTCTTC. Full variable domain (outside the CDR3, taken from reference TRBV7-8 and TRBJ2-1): GAGVSQSPRYKVAKRGQDVALRCDPISGHVSLFWYQQALGQGPEFLTYFQNEAQLDKSGLPSDRFFAERPEGSVSTLKIQRTQQEDSAVYLCASSFQASGSYNEQFFGPGTRLTVL.